The TCR beta chain described here comes from a study of blood T cell repertoires in COVID-19. Study-level information: T cells, B-cell-depleted T cells, or PBMCs provided the cDNA or gDNA that served as material.

Only in-frame clones appear in the TCRdb table, and some are missing; sequencing was by immunoSEQ multiplex PCR. The sample includes over 200,000 clones, about 91% of them seen just once. V lost 3 bases and J 11 bases, leaving 16 bases between the germline ends. The length of the CDR3 is 13 residues. Per germline, CDR1 LGHNA and CDR2 YNFKEQ. This receptor was obtained from a woman aged 35 to 49 with acute COVID-19. Sequenced sample: PBMCs or T cells enriched from blood (not recorded which). This sequence joins TRBV4-2 and TRBJ1-1; TRBD1 might be the D (5 bases). The CDR3, as DNA: TGTGCCAGCAGCCATCGTGACAGCGGGAGGGCTTTCTTT. Amino acid sequence: CASSHRDSGRAFF.